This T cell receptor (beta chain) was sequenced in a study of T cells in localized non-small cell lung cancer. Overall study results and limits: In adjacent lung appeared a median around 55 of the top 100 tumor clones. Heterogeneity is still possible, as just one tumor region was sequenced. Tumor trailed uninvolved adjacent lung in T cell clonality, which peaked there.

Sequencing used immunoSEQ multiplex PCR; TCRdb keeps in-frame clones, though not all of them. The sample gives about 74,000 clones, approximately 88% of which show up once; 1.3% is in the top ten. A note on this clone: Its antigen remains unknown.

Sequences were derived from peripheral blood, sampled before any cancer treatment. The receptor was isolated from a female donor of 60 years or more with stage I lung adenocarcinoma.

CDR3 nucleotides: TGTGCCAGCAGTACAGGGGGCTATGGCTACACCTTC. Protein: CASSTGGYGYTF. This chain connects TRBV6-5 to TRBJ1-2, with 8 positions matching TRBD1. Germline lookup yields CDR1 MNHEY and CDR2 SVGAGI. Unmatched junction bases numbered 0, after V lost 5 bases and J lost 4 bases. CDR3 length equals 12 residues.